Below are 20 T cell receptor beta chains sequenced from a single sample in a study of blood T cell repertoires in COVID-19. Using immunoSEQ multiplex PCR, the repertoire was profiled, and TCRdb retains in-frame clones only, with some absent. The sample has about 150,000 clones; roughly 83% are singletons. Sequenced: peripheral blood. Source of these receptors: a woman aged 55-75 years with COVID-19, enrolled during active disease.

The genes are TRBV11-2 and TRBJ1-1, with D perhaps TRBD1 (6 bases). Germline CDR1 SGHAT, CDR2 FQNNGV. V lost 2 bases, J lost 5 bases, and 15 bases lay in between. The CDR3 consists of 15 residues. In nucleotides, the CDR3 is TGTGCCAGCAGCTTAATCAGGGGCCCATATACTGAAGCTTTCTTT. Residues: CASSLIRGPYTEAFF.

The CDR3 nucleotides read TGTGCCAGCAGTTTGGGACAGGGGATGTATGGCTACACCTTC. The encoded protein is CASSLGQGMYGYTF. The chain employs TRBV27 and TRBJ1-2; the match to TRBD1 covers 10 bases. Germline values: CDR1 MNHEY, CDR2 SMNVEV (reference sequence). The V segment lost 3 bases and the J segment 5 bases; nucleotides outside the gene matches: 3. The CDR3 covers 14 residues.

Concerning this clone itself: The sample carries other DNA sequences with the same CDR3. The rearrangement uses TRBV5-4 and TRBJ2-3; weak D call: TRBD1 (6 bases). Between the trimmed V and J ends, which lost 4 bases and 1 base, there was a span of 10 bases. Germline assignment: CDR1 SGHNT and CDR2 YYREEE (reference sequence). CDR3 length: 14 amino acids. CDR3 sequence: CASSLGGGTDTQYF. Written as DNA, the CDR3 is TGTGCCAGCAGCCTAGGGGGTGGCACAGATACGCAGTATTTT.

The chain links TRBV18 to TRBJ1-2; 8 bases are a match to TRBD1. V lost 2 bases to trimming and J lost 4 bases; unmatched junction nucleotides: 3. Germline loops: CDR1 KGHSH, CDR2 LQKENI. The CDR3 consists of 14 residues. The CDR3: CASSPIQGGYGYTF. CDR3 bases: TGTGCCAGCTCACCAATACAGGGGGGCTATGGCTACACCTTC.

The chain joins TRBV19 to TRBJ1-1, with D perhaps TRBD1 (5 bases). The V gene lost 11 bases and the J gene lost 1 base, with 8 bases spanning the gap. This CDR3 comprises 11 residues. Germline values: CDR1 LNHDA, CDR2 SQIVND (reference sequence). CDR3: CARTPNTEAFF. CDR3 bases: TGTGCCCGGACACCGAACACTGAAGCTTTCTTT.

The chain has TRBV5-1 and TRBJ1-2; unclear D gene. Germline CDR1 is SGHRS and CDR2 is YFSETQ. The CDR3 covers 14 residues. Trimming pared 3 bases from V and 0 bases from J, leaving 9 bases between. The CDR3 spells CASSSGEANYGYTF. The CDR3 DNA follows: TGCGCCAGCAGCTCGGGTGAGGCTAACTATGGCTACACCTTC.

The chain couples TRBV9 to TRBJ1-1, with TRBD1 as a possible D gene (5 bases). This CDR3 region has 14 residues. Germline V gene data show CDR1 as SGDLS and CDR2 as YYNGEE. Between the trimmed V and J ends, which lost 4 bases and 1 base, there was a span of 11 bases. CDR3 bases: TGTGCCAGCAGCTCTGGGGGGAAGAACACTGAAGCTTTCTTT. It encodes CASSSGGKNTEAFF.

The chain uses TRBV5-1 and TRBJ2-1; weak D call: TRBD1 (5 bases). The V and J ends lost 5 bases and 6 bases respectively, with 18 bases between them. Germline loops: CDR1 SGHRS, CDR2 YFSETQ. The CDR3 runs to 15 residues. This CDR3 reads CASSRGVVRGNEQFF. In nucleotides, the CDR3 is TGCGCCAGCAGTCGTGGGGTTGTAAGGGGCAATGAGCAGTTCTTC.

The chain links TRBV3-1 (or the pseudogene TRBV3-2) to TRBJ1-4; the match to TRBD1 covers 9 bases. The ends lost 4 bases at V and 7 bases at J; junction bases unmatched: 7. Germline V gene sequence: CDR1 LGHDT, CDR2 YNNKEL (reference sequence). This CDR3 region has 15 residues. The CDR3 spells CASSRRQGGGEKLFF. In DNA, the CDR3 is TGTGCCAGCAGCCGCAGACAGGGGGGCGGTGAAAAACTGTTTTTT.

This chain links TRBV27 with TRBJ2-1; 8 nucleotides agree with TRBD2. This CDR3 comprises 15 residues. Germline CDR1 is MNHEY and CDR2 is SMNVEV (reference sequence). The V and J ends lost 7 bases and 4 bases, in that order; junction bases with no gene match: 9. The CDR3 region is CASTYTGGAYNEQFF. The DNA for the CDR3 is TGTGCCAGCACCTATACGGGAGGGGCGTACAATGAGCAGTTCTTC.

This clone was counted only a few times. The genes are TRBV7-3 and TRBJ2-6; 8 positions agree with TRBD1. Unmatched junction bases numbered 4, after V lost 5 bases and J lost 4 bases. Germline V gene sequence: CDR1 SGHTA, CDR2 FQGTGA. The CDR3 is made up of 15 amino acids. CDR3 coding DNA: TGTGCCAGCAGCCTCAGGGGGCGCGGGGCCAACGTCCTGACTTTC. Translated: CASSLRGRGANVLTF.

The chain recombines TRBV27 with TRBJ1-5; the D is unclear. The CDR3 has 14 amino acids. Trimming pared 1 base from V and 0 bases from J, leaving 4 bases between. CDR1 and CDR2 (germline): MNHEY, SMNVEV (reference sequence). CDR3 DNA: TGTGCCAGCAGTTTATTCCATAGCAATCAGCCCCAGCATTTT. Translation: CASSLFHSNQPQHF.

The chain combines TRBV5-8 with TRBJ1-1; D is undetermined. From germline, CDR1 is SGHTS and CDR2 YDEGEE. The CDR3 has 15 amino acids. V gave up 2 bases and J gave up 6 bases, with 17 bases separating them. CDR3: CASSFGYSKQAEAFF. The CDR3 coding sequence is TGTGCCAGCAGCTTTGGTTACAGTAAGCAGGCTGAAGCTTTCTTT.

V gene TRBV9 combines with J gene TRBJ1-1; no clear D gene. The germline CDR1 and CDR2 sequences are SGDLS and YYNGEE. There are 13 residues in the CDR3. V lost 4 bases and J lost 4, with 11 bases in between. CDR3 amino acids: CASSPTLATEAFF. The CDR3 DNA reads TGTGCCAGCAGCCCCACCTTGGCCACTGAAGCTTTCTTT.

In this sample, this clone turned up a few times. The rearrangement uses TRBV7-3 and TRBJ1-1, with D tentatively TRBD1 (5 bases). Germline-derived CDR1 and CDR2 are SGHTA and FQGTGA. Trimming pared 5 bases from V and 5 bases from J, leaving 9 bases between. This CDR3 is 12 amino acids long. CDR3 DNA: TGTGCCAGCAGCAACGGGGGTACTGAAGCTTTCTTT. Protein product: CASSNGGTEAFF.

The chain carries TRBV18 and TRBJ1-4, with 9 bases matching TRBD1. The CDR3 spans 14 residues. Looked up from germline, CDR1 is KGHSH and CDR2 is LQKENI. The junction had 6 bases not matched to a gene; V was cut back by 5 bases and J by 8 bases. DNA of the CDR3: TGTGCCAGCTCATCGACAGGGGGGATAGAAAAACTGTTTTTT. Translating it yields CASSSTGGIEKLFF.

This rearrangement joins TRBV10-3 to TRBJ2-7; 13 bases fit TRBD2. The CDR3 covers 16 residues. V shed 0 bases and J 3 bases; nucleotides not matched to a gene: 2. Per the germline V gene, CDR1 is ENHRY and CDR2 is SYGVKD. The CDR3 region is CAISESRLAGGYEQYF. The CDR3 nucleotides read TGTGCCATCAGTGAGTCTCGACTAGCGGGAGGCTACGAGCAGTACTTC.

J is TRBJ1-4 and V is TRBV30, with 7 bases aligning to TRBD1. The V gene's germline CDR1 is GTSNPN and CDR2 SVGIG (reference sequence). This CDR3 contains 14 residues. V was pared by 4 bases and J by 5 bases, with 7 bases of the junction left unmatched. This CDR3 reads CAWNGQGVNEKLFF. Written as DNA, the CDR3 is TGTGCCTGGAATGGGCAGGGGGTAAATGAAAAACTGTTTTTT.

This chain links TRBV5-1 with TRBJ2-5; 7 positions agree with TRBD2. V lost 7 bases to trimming and J lost 3 bases; unmatched junction nucleotides: 6. The CDR3 runs to 13 residues. CDR1 is SGHRS and CDR2 is YFSETQ in the germline V gene. The CDR3 DNA reads as TGCGCCAGCGGAGAACGGGGGGAAGAGACCCAGTACTTC. Amino acid sequence: CASGERGEETQYF.

V gene TRBV7-2 combines with J gene TRBJ1-5; TRBD1 is a possible D gene (5 bases). Germline CDR1 and CDR2: SGHTA and FQGNSA. V dropped 2 bases and J dropped 6 bases, with 11 bases sitting between them. This CDR3 comprises 14 residues. CDR3 in DNA: TGTGCCAGCAGCTTACACCAGGGAGGTCAGCCCCAGCATTTT. As protein: CASSLHQGGQPQHF.